This TCR beta chain was retrieved from a study of blood T cell repertoires in COVID-19. Study-wide background: Whether acute or convalescent, the COVID-19 samples came from the United States, Italy and Spain. PBMCs, B-cell-depleted T cells, or T cells provided the cDNA or gDNA that made up the material.

CDR1 and CDR2 (germline): LNHDA, SQIVND (reference sequence). The V end was cut by 3 bases, the J end by 6 bases, with 14 bases between. The CDR3 runs to 14 residues. One Seattle source followed patients from active infection through their disease course. Original analysis: By means of reference gene primer amplification, nucleated cell counts were estimated. The assay was immunoSEQ multiplex PCR, and TCRdb's table has in-frame clones only and misses some. V and J calls and clone size are given by that table; D and trimming were obtained from the DNA. The sample has about 400,000 clones; approximately 86% are singletons.

The specimen sequenced was peripheral blood. The chain carries TRBV19 and TRBJ1-1; tentatively, D is TRBD1 (5 bases). This TCR was recovered from an older woman with COVID-19, enrolled during active disease. This chain's CDR3 is CASSMWGNTAEAFF. In DNA form, the CDR3 reads TGTGCCAGTAGTATGTGGGGCAACACAGCTGAAGCTTTCTTT.